This T cell receptor beta chain derives from a study of cytomegalovirus exposure and HLA in healthy donors. Overall study results and limits: Within a later analysis, the majority of CMV-associated TCR beta chains appeared HLA-restricted.

Germline assignment: CDR1 SGHRS and CDR2 YFSETQ. V lost 0 bases and J lost 0; bases outside the gene matches: 13. The CDR3 covers 19 residues. The PCR made use of 60 Vbeta and 13 Jbeta primers. In the authors' workflow: Later analysis identified tens of millions of unique TCR beta chains, approximately 11 million shared. The data were produced by immunoSEQ multiplex PCR, yet TCRdb's version contains in-frame clones alone and is incomplete. V and J calls and clone size follow that table, whereas D and trimming were derived from the DNA. The profile covers fewer than 200,000 clones, with 82% appearing a single time and approximately 1.6% taken by the ten largest. Comments on this clone: Its specificity is not known.

The sample taken for sequencing was PBMCs. This sequence joins TRBV5-1 and TRBJ2-7; 9 positions match TRBD1. This TCR came from a male donor in good health and CMV-seronegative. CDR3 nucleotides: TGCGCCAGCAGCTTGGAGCCCCCCGGGACAGGGCGTAGCTCCTACGAGCAGTACTTC. This translates into CASSLEPPGTGRSSYEQYF.